One sample yielded the 17 T cell receptor beta chains listed below, sequenced in a study of cytomegalovirus exposure and HLA in healthy donors. The PCR contained 60 Vbeta and 13 Jbeta primers. Sequencing was performed with immunoSEQ multiplex PCR; in TCRdb, only in-frame clones are kept and a portion is missing. The data contain 98,000 or so clones, roughly 80% of them singletons. The material sequenced was PBMCs. The source is a female donor in good health and CMV-seronegative.

This clone showed up just a few times. This sequence joins TRBV6-5 and TRBJ2-7, with TRBD2 as a possible D gene (7 bases). The CDR3 runs to 12 residues. V lost 9 bases, J lost 6 bases, and 15 bases lay in between. CDR1 MNHEY and CDR2 SVGAGI come from the germline V gene. CDR3 residues: CARAGGPGEQYF. DNA for the CDR3: TGTGCCAGGGCCGGGGGGCCTGGCGAGCAGTACTTC.

The chain carries TRBV13 and TRBJ1-2; TRBD1 matches at 9 bases. V gave up 4 bases and J gave up 5 bases; unmatched junction bases: 5. Germline V lookup: CDR1 PRHDT, CDR2 FYEKMQ (reference sequence). The CDR3 covers 14 residues. The CDR3 loop is CASSYRGPQYGYTF. The CDR3 DNA sequence: TGTGCCAGCAGCTACAGGGGGCCGCAGTATGGCTACACCTTC.

This chain joins TRBV30 and TRBJ2-7; D is unresolved. V was shortened by 6 bases and J by 4 bases, with 10 bases between the two germline ends. From germline, CDR1 is GTSNPN and CDR2 SVGIG (reference sequence). The CDR3 loop spans 11 amino acids. The CDR3 nucleotides are TGTGCCTGTTCCGGGTGGTACGAGCAGTACTTC. Translated: CACSGWYEQYF.

This chain joins TRBV5-1 and TRBJ2-7; a weak D match, TRBD2 (6 bases). Germline-derived CDR1 and CDR2 are SGHRS and YFSETQ. The CDR3 has 12 amino acids. V lost 0 bases and J 7 bases, leaving 8 bases between the germline ends. CDR3 residues: CASSLGRGEQYF. CDR3 DNA: TGCGCCAGCAGCTTGGGTCGGGGGGAGCAGTACTTC.

The chain employs TRBV19 and TRBJ2-2; 8 positions match TRBD2. The V segment lost 6 bases and the J segment 0 bases; nucleotides outside the gene matches: 3. Germline CDR1 reads LNHDA; CDR2 reads SQIVND (reference sequence). The CDR3 contains 15 residues. CDR3 bases: TGTGCCAGTAGCGCGGGGGGCCCGAACACCGGGGAGCTGTTTTTT. Translated, it gives CASSAGGPNTGELFF.

The V and J genes are TRBV10-3 and TRBJ2-5; no clear D. Deletions cut 6 bases from V and 2 bases from J, with 4 bases between. Germline lookup yields CDR1 ENHRY and CDR2 SYGVKD. The CDR3 is made up of 11 amino acids. This chain's CDR3 is CAIRIQETQYF. CDR3 DNA sequence: TGTGCCATCAGAATACAAGAGACCCAGTACTTC.

CDR3 in amino acids: CASSPGDRGLTNEKLFF. The CDR3 DNA reads TGTGCCAGCAGTCCCGGGGACAGGGGGCTCACTAATGAAAAACTGTTTTTT. J is TRBJ1-4 and V is TRBV27, with 12 bases aligning to TRBD1. This CDR3 spans 17 amino acids. Germline-derived CDR1 and CDR2 are MNHEY and SMNVEV (reference sequence). The V segment lost 5 bases and the J segment 2 bases; nucleotides outside the gene matches: 6. Supplemented by reference TRBV27 and TRBJ1-4, the full variable domain reads EAQVTQNPRYLITVTGKKLTVTCSQNMNHEYMSWYRQDPGLGLRQIYYSMNVEVTDKGDVPEGYKVSRKEKRNFPLILESPSPNQTSLYFCASSPGDRGLTNEKLFFGSGTQLSVL.

The genes are TRBV19 and TRBJ1-3; tentatively, D is TRBD1 (6 bases). The CDR3 has 15 amino acids. Trimming cost V 7 bases and J 0 bases, with 13 bases left between them. Germline CDR1 and CDR2: LNHDA and SQIVND (reference sequence). CDR3 loop: CASTPGHRSGNTIYF. The CDR3 DNA reads as TGTGCCAGTACACCGGGACACCGCTCTGGAAACACCATATATTTT.

This clone was counted between two and nine times. The genes are TRBV6-5 and TRBJ1-5, with D possibly being TRBD1 (6 bases). The CDR3 consists of 13 residues. The germline V gene encodes CDR1 MNHEY and CDR2 SVGAGI. V dropped 7 bases and J dropped 13 bases, with 20 bases sitting between them. The CDR3, as DNA: TGTGCCAGCATGGGACAAATTATAGGTTTACAGCATTTT. This codes for CASMGQIIGLQHF.

V gene TRBV30 combines with J gene TRBJ2-7, with a possible D match to TRBD2 (6 bases). The CDR3 contains 12 residues. V lost 2 bases and J lost 11, with 16 bases in between. CDR1 and CDR2 from the germline V gene are GTSNPN and SVGIG (reference sequence). CDR3 sequence: CAWSRGSGEKYF. Here the CDR3 DNA reads TGTGCCTGGAGTAGGGGATCGGGGGAGAAGTACTTC.

The chain recombines TRBV4-3 with TRBJ2-3; no reliable D call. CDR1 is LGHNA and CDR2 is YSLEER in the germline V gene. V lost 2 bases and J lost 1, with 10 bases in between. This CDR3 spans 15 amino acids. The CDR3 coding sequence is TGCGCCAGCAGCCAACCCTCTGGAGGCACAGATACGCAGTATTTT. Encoded protein: CASSQPSGGTDTQYF.

The chain links TRBV11-2 to TRBJ2-1; 8 bases are a match to TRBD2. This CDR3 region has 15 residues. The junction had 7 bases not matched to a gene; V was cut back by 5 bases and J by 4 bases. Germline V CDR1 and CDR2: SGHAT, FQNNGV. CDR3 DNA: TGTGCCAGCAGCACGGGACTAGTGCGTTACAATGAGCAGTTCTTC. This gives the protein CASSTGLVRYNEQFF.

The V and J genes are TRBV7-3 and TRBJ2-6; 14 bases are shared with TRBD2. Per the germline V gene, CDR1 is SGHTA and CDR2 is FQGTGA. The CDR3 length is 17 residues. Trimming took 2 bases from V and 3 from J; bases not matched to a gene: 0. The CDR3, as DNA: TGTGCCAGCAGCTTAGGACTAGCGGGAGGTGGGGCCAACGTCCTGACTTTC. Protein: CASSLGLAGGGANVLTF.

CDR3 protein: CASQTPPPGANVLTF. The CDR3 region has the DNA TGTGCCAGCCAGACACCACCTCCTGGGGCCAACGTCCTGACTTTC. The chain is built from TRBV6-1 and TRBJ2-6; D not certain. This CDR3 has 15 residues. Germline CDR1 reads MNHNS; CDR2 reads SASEGT. V lost 8 bases and J lost 2, with 13 bases in between.

The CDR3 reads CASRQNGMNTEAFF. The CDR3 region has the DNA TGTGCCAGCAGGCAAAACGGGATGAACACTGAAGCTTTCTTT. J is TRBJ1-1 and V is TRBV5-4; no reliable D call. The V end lost 5 bases, the J end lost 0 bases, and 11 bases lay between the germline ends. The CDR3 sequence is 14 residues long. Germline CDR1 is SGHNT and CDR2 is YYREEE (reference sequence).

The V gene is TRBV2, the J gene TRBJ2-4; a weak D match, TRBD2 (6 bases). CDR3 size: 11 residues. V was shortened by 6 bases and J by 15 bases, with 15 bases between the two germline ends. Germline CDR1 is SNHLY and CDR2 is FYNNEI. The CDR3 here is CASRGDGGGYF. The CDR3 DNA sequence: TGTGCCAGCAGAGGGGACGGGGGAGGGTACTTC.

This rearrangement joins TRBV19 to TRBJ2-3, with 11 bases matching TRBD2. The CDR3 totals 16 residues. J lost 4 bases, V lost 4 bases, and 7 bases had no gene match. CDR1 is LNHDA, CDR2 SQIVND, per germline (reference sequence). CDR3 amino acids: CASSKLAGVSADTQYF. The CDR3 DNA follows: TGTGCCAGTAGTAAACTAGCGGGAGTGAGCGCAGATACGCAGTATTTT.